These 9 T cell receptor beta chains originate from one sample sequenced in a study of blood T cell repertoires in COVID-19. Method: immunoSEQ multiplex PCR; TCRdb's copy keeps in-frame clones and lacks some. The table has roughly 160,000 clones, about 88% seen once. Input material: peripheral blood. These receptors originate from a man aged 45-65 years who had recovered from COVID-19.

V and J are TRBV19 and TRBJ1-4; the match to TRBD1 covers 10 bases. V lost 6 bases, J lost 8 bases, and 6 bases stayed unmatched. CDR3 length equals 14 residues. Per germline, CDR1 LNHDA and CDR2 SQIVND (reference sequence). CDR3 sequence (DNA): TGTGCCAGTAGGAGACAGGGGGCGAACGAAAAACTGTTTTTT. Translating it yields CASRRQGANEKLFF.

This clone showed up just once. The genes are TRBV7-2 and TRBJ2-2; tentatively, D is TRBD2 (6 bases). Germline values: CDR1 SGHTA, CDR2 FQGNSA. V lost 1 base to trimming and J lost 6 bases, with 9 bases between them. This CDR3 contains 14 residues. The CDR3 loop reads CASSLGGLAGELFF. The CDR3 region has the DNA TGTGCCAGCAGCTTAGGGGGACTGGCCGGGGAGCTGTTTTTT.

The V and J genes are TRBV7-8 and TRBJ1-1, with 9 bases that match TRBD1. Germline lookup yields CDR1 SGHVS and CDR2 FQNEAQ. The CDR3 has 15 residues. The trim removed 4 bases at V and 1 base at J, leaving 4 bases unmatched. The CDR3: CASSSGDRANTEAFF. For the CDR3, the DNA is TGTGCCAGCAGCTCGGGGGACAGGGCGAACACTGAAGCTTTCTTT.

This chain joins TRBV27 and TRBJ2-2; TRBD1 might be the D (6 bases). The germline CDR1 and CDR2 sequences are MNHEY and SMNVEV (reference sequence). The CDR3 is made up of 17 amino acids. Trimming took 2 bases from V and 1 from J, leaving 14 bases between them. CDR3: CASSLQDSLGNTGELFF. The CDR3 region has the DNA TGTGCCAGCAGTTTACAGGACAGTCTTGGGAACACCGGGGAGCTGTTTTTT.

The V call is TRBV10-3, the J call TRBJ1-6; 7 bases agree with TRBD1. With 6 bases clipped from V and 8 bases from J, the junction kept 10 bases outside the gene matches. The CDR3 is 15 residues long. Germline V gives CDR1 ENHRY, CDR2 SYGVKD. The CDR3 sequence is CAIRDFDRADSPLHF. CDR3 coding DNA: TGTGCCATCAGGGATTTCGACAGGGCGGATTCACCCCTCCACTTT.

This clone has only one observation. The V gene is TRBV2, the J gene TRBJ2-1, with 7 bases identical to TRBD2. V trimming: 6 bases; J trimming: 12 bases; junction bases outside the gene matches: 11. The CDR3 loop spans 13 amino acids. Germline loops: CDR1 SNHLY, CDR2 FYNNEI. Here the CDR3 DNA reads TGTGCCAGCAGGGGCGGACTAGGGGAATGGCAGTTCTTC. This translates into CASRGGLGEWQFF.

This clone was detected only once. V is TRBV28 and J is TRBJ2-1, with 8 nucleotides matching TRBD1. Germline trimming cut 4 bases from V and 2 bases from J; bases unmatched to any gene: 10. Germline CDR1 MDHEN, CDR2 SYDVKM. The CDR3 is 17 residues long. DNA of the CDR3: TGTGCCAGCAGTTCCCTACCGGACAGGGCGACCTACAATGAGCAGTTCTTC. It is translated as CASSSLPDRATYNEQFF.

The rearrangement joins TRBV4-1 to TRBJ2-1, with 8 bases fitting TRBD2. Germline V gene data show CDR1 as MGHRA and CDR2 as YSYEKL. The CDR3 consists of 15 residues. The V gene end was trimmed by 1 base and the J gene end by 6 bases; junction bases not matched to a gene: 5. CDR3 sequence (DNA): TGCGCCAGCAGCCAAGGTTACGGGAGGGCCAATGAGCAGTTCTTC. Its protein product is CASSQGYGRANEQFF.

This clone was observed once. The rearrangement joins TRBV25-1 to TRBJ1-5; D remains ambiguous. Germline values: CDR1 MGHDK, CDR2 SYGVNS. The V and J ends lost 1 base and 11 bases respectively, with 21 bases between them. The CDR3 covers 16 residues. The CDR3 protein is CASSELGGSDIGSQHF. The CDR3 nucleotides read TGTGCCAGCAGTGAATTGGGAGGGAGCGACATCGGGTCCCAGCATTTT.